The following is a TCR beta chain sequence with its context. Staff drew roughly 10 milliliters of peripheral blood from each donor. Combining a sample-barcoded 5' primer with a J-beta primer mix, a second PCR ran for about 6 to 12 cycles. A 12-random-nucleotide template-switch adaptor tagged each cDNA molecule. MiXCR was run by TCRdb on the 5' RACE reads, yielding one entry per CDR3 protein. The sample has approximately 770,000 distinct CDR3 sequences; 58% are singletons. The data stem from a study of blood T cells in healthy people across ages. Germline lookup yields CDR1 LGHNA and CDR2 YSLEER. V shed 1 base and J 8 bases; nucleotides not matched to a gene: 5. The CDR3 extends over 15 amino acids.

This sequence originates from a man aged 25-40 years in good health. The V call is TRBV4-3, the J call TRBJ2-1, with TRBD2 identical over 10 bases. Specimen: blood. The CDR3 protein is CASSQVSSGSDEQFF. CDR3 sequence (DNA): TGCGCCAGCAGCCAAGTCTCTAGCGGGAGCGATGAGCAGTTCTTC.